Following are 27 T cell receptor beta chains from one sample sequenced in a study of blood T cell repertoires in COVID-19 (dated by TCRdb to 2018 to 2021). The library was prepared using the immunoSEQ multiplex PCR assay. TCRdb obtained this table from immuneACCESS and retained in-frame rearrangements with V and J assigned. These tables miss some clones; where compared with another copy, unresolved V genes account for less than half of the shortfall, and the remainder is unexplained. The sample table records about 160,000 clones; 80% to 90% of these occur just once. Of the sample, 1% to 1.2% is held by the ten largest clones. Sequencing input: peripheral blood. These receptors all come from a man aged 40-49 years with acute or convalescent COVID-19.

This sequence joins TRBV2 and TRBJ1-1; D unresolved. This CDR3 spans 15 amino acids. The germline V gene has CDR1 SNHLY and CDR2 FYNNEI. The V and J ends lost 4 bases and 1 base respectively, with 13 bases between them. CDR3: CASSVVGTSNTEAFF. The DNA of the CDR3 is TGTGCCAGCAGTGTTGTGGGCACCTCGAACACTGAAGCTTTCTTT.

On this clone: This sample also contains other DNA sequences that code for the same CDR3. The chain couples TRBV11-2 to TRBJ1-2; 10 bases line up with TRBD1. CDR1 is SGHAT and CDR2 is FQNNGV in the germline V gene. The CDR3 extends over 16 amino acids. V lost 5 bases to trimming and J lost 3 bases; unmatched junction nucleotides: 9. The chain's CDR3 is CASSTMGQGRYYGYTF. In DNA, the CDR3 is TGTGCCAGCAGCACCATGGGACAGGGGAGATACTATGGCTACACCTTC.

J is TRBJ1-6 and V is TRBV12-5; 7 nucleotides line up with TRBD1. V trimming: 6 bases; J trimming: 0 bases; junction bases outside the gene matches: 5. The CDR3 spans 16 residues. CDR1 is LGHNT, CDR2 FRNRAP, per germline. The CDR3 DNA reads as TGTGCTAGTGGGGCCGGGACAGACTCCTATAATTCACCCCTCCACTTT. This sequence encodes CASGAGTDSYNSPLHF.

V usage is TRBV30 and J usage is TRBJ1-6, with D possibly TRBD1 on 6 matching bases. V dropped 7 bases and J dropped 7 bases, with 26 bases sitting between them. There are 17 residues in the CDR3. Looked up from germline, CDR1 is GTSNPN and CDR2 is SVGIG (reference sequence). CDR3 nucleotides: TGTGCCTTGAACCGGGACATGCCCGTATCGGAGAATTCACCCCTCCACTTT. Its protein is CALNRDMPVSENSPLHF.

The gene calls are TRBV29-1 and TRBJ1-1, with 7 bases lining up with TRBD1. V lost 7 bases to trimming and J lost 1 base; unmatched junction nucleotides: 3. Germline CDR1 is SQVTM and CDR2 is ANQGSEA. This CDR3 region has 12 residues. CDR3 amino acids: CSGGQENTEAFF. The DNA of the CDR3 is TGCAGCGGAGGACAGGAGAACACTGAAGCTTTCTTT. Looking up the rest from reference TRBV29-1 and TRBJ1-1 gives the full variable domain: SAVISQKPSRDICQRGTSLTIQCQVDSQVTMMFWYRQQPGQSLTLIATANQGSEATYESGFVIDKFPISRPNLTFSTLTVSNMSPEDSSIYLCSGGQENTEAFFGQGTRLTVV.

The chain couples TRBV6-5 to TRBJ1-4, with a tentative D call TRBD1 (5 bases). This CDR3 has 14 amino acids. Per germline, CDR1 MNHEY and CDR2 SVGAGI. V was clipped by 8 bases and J by 4 bases, with 14 bases between them. In nucleotides, the CDR3 is TGTGCCAGCGGACCTGGACACTTTAATGAAAAACTGTTTTTT. As protein: CASGPGHFNEKLFF.

V gene TRBV12-5 combines with J gene TRBJ1-2, with D unclear. Trimming pared 0 bases from V and 13 bases from J, leaving 21 bases between. Germline V gene data show CDR1 as LGHNT and CDR2 as FRNRAP. The CDR3 contains 15 residues. In DNA form, the CDR3 reads TGTGCTAGTGGTTTGGTAAGAGGTTGGAGGGCCAGACTCACCTTC. Protein: CASGLVRGWRARLTF. The whole variable domain, remainder taken from reference TRBV12-5 and TRBJ1-2, is DARVTQTPRHKVTEMGQEVTMRCQPILGHNTVFWYRQTMMQGLELLAYFRNRAPLDDSGMPKDRFSAEMPDATLATLKIQPSEPRDSAVYFCASGLVRGWRARLTFGSGTRLTVV.

The chain is built from TRBV28 and TRBJ1-5; maybe TRBD1 (6 bases). V lost 5 bases, J lost 1 base, and 12 bases lay in between. The germline CDR1 and CDR2 sequences are MDHEN and SYDVKM. CDR3 size: 15 residues. The DNA for the CDR3 is TGTGCCAGCAGTATCATCAGGGGAAGCAATCAGCCCCAGCATTTT. Protein sequence: CASSIIRGSNQPQHF.

The chain is built from TRBV5-6 and TRBJ1-2; maybe TRBD1 (5 bases). The CDR3 sequence is 14 residues long. Germline V gene data show CDR1 as SGHDT and CDR2 as YYEEEE. Between the trimmed V and J ends, which lost 0 bases and 7 bases, there was a span of 13 bases. The CDR3 bases are TGTGCCAGCAGCTTGGTTGGGGCTCAAGCTGGCTACACCTTC. It specifies CASSLVGAQAGYTF.

The chain uses TRBV2 and TRBJ2-5; 7 nucleotides match TRBD1. The V segment lost 5 bases and the J segment 3 bases; nucleotides outside the gene matches: 3. Germline CDR1 reads SNHLY; CDR2 reads FYNNEI. This CDR3 has 13 residues. CDR3 sequence (DNA): TGTGCCAGCAGTTATGACAGGGAAGAGACCCAGTACTTC. Translating gives CASSYDREETQYF.

This chain uses TRBV10-3 with TRBJ2-1, with D possibly matching TRBD2 (7 bases). Trimming shortened V by 9 bases and J by 9 bases, and 24 bases separated the two germline ends. This CDR3 has 15 amino acids. Per the germline V gene, CDR1 is ENHRY and CDR2 is SYGVKD. The CDR3 spells CAISPTEGGRTEQFF. The CDR3 DNA follows: TGTGCCATAAGCCCGACCGAGGGGGGGAGGACTGAGCAGTTCTTC.

The genes are TRBV27 and TRBJ1-5, with 10 bases fitting TRBD1. CDR3 length equals 16 residues. Germline CDR1 reads MNHEY; CDR2 reads SMNVEV (reference sequence). The V gene end was trimmed by 6 bases and the J gene end by 7 bases; junction bases not matched to a gene: 12. CDR3 amino acids: CASRSLGQGTWQPQHF. The DNA for the CDR3 is TGTGCCAGCAGATCCCTGGGACAGGGGACTTGGCAGCCCCAGCATTTT.

This chain joins TRBV12-3 or TRBV12-4 and TRBJ2-1, with TRBD1 matching 7 bases. CDR3 length equals 13 residues. J gave up 4 bases and V 7 bases, and 4 bases lay outside the gene matches. The CDR3 spells CASTSTGYNEQFF. In nucleotides, the CDR3 is TGTGCCAGCACCTCGACAGGGTACAATGAGCAGTTCTTC.

The chain couples TRBV3-1 (or the pseudogene TRBV3-2) to TRBJ1-6, with D possibly TRBD1 on 5 matching bases. In germline, CDR1 is LGHDT, CDR2 YNNKEL (reference sequence). The V end was cut by 0 bases, the J end by 6 bases, with 9 bases between. This CDR3 contains 15 residues. The CDR3 is CASSQDWQGNSPLHF. The CDR3 nucleotides read TGTGCCAGCAGCCAAGATTGGCAGGGTAATTCACCCCTCCACTTT.

The chain is built from TRBV30 and TRBJ2-1, with 9 bases that match TRBD2. Trimming removed 8 bases from V and 4 bases from J; junction bases left unmatched: 9. The CDR3 is 14 residues long. The V gene's germline CDR1 is GTSNPN and CDR2 SVGIG (reference sequence). This chain's CDR3 is CARFSGGQYNEQFF. The CDR3 nucleotides read TGTGCCCGATTTAGCGGGGGCCAGTACAATGAGCAGTTCTTC.

The rearrangement joins TRBV4-2 to TRBJ2-2, with 10 bases aligning to TRBD1. The CDR3 is made up of 16 amino acids. Germline CDR1 is LGHNA and CDR2 is YNFKEQ. V lost 3 bases and J lost 6; bases outside the gene matches: 7. CDR3 DNA: TGTGCCAGCAGCCATATAGGGACAGGGGATCCCGGGGAGCTGTTTTTT. Translating it yields CASSHIGTGDPGELFF.

V and J are TRBV9 and TRBJ2-5; D is undetermined. The CDR3 totals 14 residues. Trimming cost V 0 bases and J 5 bases, with 11 bases left between them. Per the germline V gene, CDR1 is SGDLS and CDR2 is YYNGEE. The CDR3 reads CASSVAGTAETQYF. The CDR3 coding sequence is TGTGCCAGCAGCGTAGCTGGTACAGCCGAGACCCAGTACTTC.

The rearrangement uses TRBV7-2 and TRBJ1-2, with D possibly TRBD1 on 6 matching bases. The CDR3 has 14 amino acids. Germline V lookup: CDR1 SGHTA, CDR2 FQGNSA. V was trimmed by 0 bases and J by 6 bases, leaving 11 bases between them. The CDR3 DNA reads TGTGCCAGCAGCTTAGCCCCGCAGGGGAATGGCTACACCTTC. Translation: CASSLAPQGNGYTF.

This clone was found once. This chain links TRBV7-8 with TRBJ2-3; 10 nucleotides match TRBD2. Looked up from germline, CDR1 is SGHVS and CDR2 is FQNEAQ. There are 15 residues in the CDR3. Trimming cost V 5 bases and J 2 bases; bases outside gene matches: 4. CDR3 in amino acids: CASSPLAGYTDTQYF. The CDR3 coding sequence is TGTGCCAGCAGCCCACTAGCGGGATACACAGATACGCAGTATTTT.

The chain joins TRBV6-5 to TRBJ2-1; 10 bases are a match to TRBD1. CDR1 is MNHEY and CDR2 is SVGAGI in the germline V gene. V was pared by 2 bases and J by 3 bases, with 1 base of the junction left unmatched. The CDR3 has 15 residues. The CDR3 is CASSYGTGDYNEQFF. In DNA, the CDR3 is TGTGCCAGCAGTTACGGGACAGGGGACTACAATGAGCAGTTCTTC.

A remark on this clone: Other DNA sequences in the sample encode the same CDR3. CDR3 protein: CASSLGGLYNEQFF. Written as DNA, the CDR3 is TGTGCCAGCAGCTTAGGGGGGCTTTACAATGAGCAGTTCTTC. This sequence joins TRBV11-2 and TRBJ2-1; tentatively, D is TRBD1 (6 bases). The CDR3 runs 14 residues. Trimming stripped 1 base from V and 4 bases from J, with 8 bases between. CDR1 is SGHAT, CDR2 FQNNGV, per germline.

V usage is TRBV11-2 and J usage is TRBJ2-1; D unclear. Germline CDR1 is SGHAT and CDR2 is FQNNGV. The CDR3 is 15 amino acids. Between the trimmed V and J ends, which lost 1 base and 5 bases, there was a span of 12 bases. The CDR3 DNA reads as TGTGCCAGCAGCTTAGTACGACTTAAGAACAATGAGCAGTTCTTC. Translation gives CASSLVRLKNNEQFF. The full variable domain, rest sourced from reference TRBV11-2 and TRBJ2-1, is EAGVAQSPRYKIIEKRQSVAFWCNPISGHATLYWYQQILGQGPKLLIQFQNNGVVDDSQLPKDRFSAERLKGVDSTLKIQPAKLEDSAVYLCASSLVRLKNNEQFFGPGTRLTVL.

V usage is TRBV6-5 and J usage is TRBJ1-1; a possible D gene is TRBD1 (5 bases). Deletions cut 2 bases from V and 5 bases from J, with 6 bases between. CDR1 and CDR2 (germline): MNHEY, SVGAGI. This CDR3 comprises 12 residues. The CDR3 nucleotides are TGTGCCAGCAGTTACGGGACTACTGAAGCTTTCTTT. This translates into CASSYGTTEAFF.

This clone was seen a handful of times. The rearrangement uses TRBV19 and TRBJ1-1; D unclear. The CDR3 runs 14 residues. CDR1 is LNHDA and CDR2 is SQIVND in the germline V gene (reference sequence). Trimming removed 4 bases at V and 4 bases at J, with 13 bases between. The CDR3 DNA sequence: TGTGCCAGTAGTACCCAGGATTTACCCACTGAAGCTTTCTTT. Amino acid sequence: CASSTQDLPTEAFF.

This clone has more than one count but fewer than ten. The V gene is TRBV25-1, the J gene TRBJ1-2; D not resolved. The CDR3 is 15 amino acids. CDR1 is MGHDK, CDR2 SYGVNS, per germline. The V gene lost 1 base and the J gene lost 4 bases, with 13 bases spanning the gap. In nucleotides, the CDR3 is TGTGCCAGCAGTGAATCGGTGTTGGGCAGCTATGGCTACACCTTC. This gives the protein CASSESVLGSYGYTF.

The V call is TRBV7-9, the J call TRBJ1-6; no clear D gene. The CDR3 spans 15 residues. Between the trimmed V and J ends, which lost 4 bases and 5 bases, there was a span of 12 bases. Germline loops: CDR1 SEHNR, CDR2 FQNEAQ (reference sequence). This CDR3 is CASSSRSHDNSPLHF. As DNA, the CDR3 is TGTGCCAGCAGCTCAAGGAGTCATGATAATTCACCCCTCCACTTT.

The V and J genes are TRBV6-2 or TRBV6-3 and TRBJ1-2; no firm D call. This CDR3 is built from 11 residues. Trimming stripped 2 bases from V and 8 bases from J, with 6 bases between. Germline values: CDR1 MNHEY, CDR2 SVGEGT. CDR3 DNA sequence: TGTGCCAGCAGTTACCTCGGGGGCTACACCTTC. The encoded protein is CASSYLGGYTF.